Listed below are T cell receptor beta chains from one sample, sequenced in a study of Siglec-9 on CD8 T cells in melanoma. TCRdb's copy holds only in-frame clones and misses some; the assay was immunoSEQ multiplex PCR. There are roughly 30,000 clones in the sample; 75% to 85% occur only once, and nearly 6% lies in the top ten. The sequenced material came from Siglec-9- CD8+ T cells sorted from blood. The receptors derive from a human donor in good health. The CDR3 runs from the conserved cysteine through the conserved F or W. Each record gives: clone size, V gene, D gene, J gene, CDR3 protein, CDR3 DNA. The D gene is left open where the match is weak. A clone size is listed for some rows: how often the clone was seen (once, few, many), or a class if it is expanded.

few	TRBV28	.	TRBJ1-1	CASSFEQTNTEAFF	TGTGCCAGCAGTTTCGAACAGACTAACACTGAAGCTTTCTTT
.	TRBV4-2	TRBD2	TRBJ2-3	CASSPPAGGITDTQYF	TGTGCCAGCAGCCCCCCAGCGGGAGGGATAACAGATACGCAGTATTTT
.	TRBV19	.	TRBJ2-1	CASSKPSSYNEQFF	TGTGCCAGTAGTAAGCCGTCCTCCTACAATGAGCAGTTCTTC
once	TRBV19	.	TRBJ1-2	CASSPKTGWGYTF	TGTGCCAGTAGTCCTAAAACAGGGTGGGGCTACACCTTC
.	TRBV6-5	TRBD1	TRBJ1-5	CASSAGQGYQPQHF	TGTGCCAGCAGTGCGGGACAGGGATATCAGCCCCAGCATTTT
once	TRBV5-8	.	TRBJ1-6	CASFAEPLHF	TGTGCCTCTTTCGCCGAGCCCCTCCACTTT
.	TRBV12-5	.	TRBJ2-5	CASGYGDPGETQYF	TGTGCTAGTGGTTATGGCGACCCCGGAGAGACCCAGTACTTC
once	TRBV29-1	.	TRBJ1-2	CSVEREDYGYTF	TGCAGCGTTGAAAGGGAGGACTATGGCTACACCTTC
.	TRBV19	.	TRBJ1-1	CATTRGSVMNTEAFF	TGTGCCACCACAAGGGGGTCGGTCATGAACACTGAAGCTTTCTTT
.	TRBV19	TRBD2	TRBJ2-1	CASNSGGYNEQFF	TGTGCCAGTAATAGCGGGGGTTACAATGAGCAGTTCTTC
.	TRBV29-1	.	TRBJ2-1	CSAGTGNNEQFF	TGCAGCGCCGGGACTGGAAACAATGAGCAGTTCTTC
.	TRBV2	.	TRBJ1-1	CASSVSVLDTEAFF	TGTGCCAGCAGTGTAAGTGTATTGGACACTGAAGCTTTCTTT
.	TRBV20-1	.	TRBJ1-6	CSASETLPLHF	TGCAGTGCTAGTGAGACTCTTCCCCTCCACTTT
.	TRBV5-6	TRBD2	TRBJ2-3	CASSSSRLRELADTQYF	TGTGCCAGCAGCTCATCCCGGTTGCGGGAGCTGGCAGATACGCAGTATTTT
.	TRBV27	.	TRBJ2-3	CASSPQILRGPFTDTQYF	TGTGCCAGCAGTCCACAAATCCTGCGGGGGCCGTTCACAGATACGCAGTATTTT
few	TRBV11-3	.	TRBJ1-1	CASSLSVDTEAFF	TGTGCCAGCAGCTTGAGTGTGGACACTGAAGCTTTCTTT
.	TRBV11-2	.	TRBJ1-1	CASSPRNTEAFF	TGTGCCAGCAGCCCTCGGAACACTGAAGCTTTCTTT
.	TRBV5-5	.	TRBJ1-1	CASLTTGWGTEAFF	TGTGCCAGCTTAACCACAGGATGGGGAACTGAAGCTTTCTTT
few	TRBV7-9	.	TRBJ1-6	CASSLGRAGNSPLHF	TGTGCCAGCAGCTTAGGGCGCGCCGGGAATTCACCCCTCCACTTT
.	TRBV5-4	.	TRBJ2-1	CASSFLGPEQFF	TGTGCCAGCAGCTTTCTCGGACCTGAGCAGTTCTTC
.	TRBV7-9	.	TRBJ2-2	CASSSKWGVTGELFF	TGTGCCAGCAGCTCCAAGTGGGGGGTAACCGGGGAGCTGTTTTTT
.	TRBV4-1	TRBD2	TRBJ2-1	CASSQEKLAGFGGYNEQFF	TGCGCCAGCAGCCAAGAGAAGCTAGCGGGGTTCGGGGGCTACAATGAGCAGTTCTTC
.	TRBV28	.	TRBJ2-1	CASSWGNEQFF	TGTGCCAGCAGTTGGGGAAATGAGCAGTTCTTC
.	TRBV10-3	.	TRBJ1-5	CATMTPGDHSNQPQHF	TGTGCCACCATGACACCGGGGGATCATAGCAATCAGCCCCAGCATTTT
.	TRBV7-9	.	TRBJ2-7	CASSLRDSYEQYF	TGTGCCAGCAGCTTAAGGGACTCCTACGAGCAGTACTTC
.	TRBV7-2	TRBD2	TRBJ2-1	CASSSRQRGSSYNEQFF	TGTGCCAGCAGCTCCCGTCAGCGGGGTAGCTCCTACAATGAGCAGTTCTTC
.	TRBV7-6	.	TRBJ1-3	CASSFVTPDRGNTIYF	TGTGCCAGCAGCTTTGTTACCCCCGACAGGGGAAACACCATATATTTT
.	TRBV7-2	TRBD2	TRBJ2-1	CASSPTSGPYNEQFF	TGTGCCAGCAGCCCAACTAGCGGACCCTACAATGAGCAGTTCTTC
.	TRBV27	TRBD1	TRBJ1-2	CASSSSDRVFYGYTF	TGTGCCAGCAGTTCCTCGGACAGGGTCTTCTATGGCTACACCTTC
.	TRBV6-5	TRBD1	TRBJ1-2	CASSGTGVSYTF	TGTGCCAGCAGTGGGACAGGGGTGAGCTACACCTTC
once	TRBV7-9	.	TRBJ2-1	CASRIPGSNEQFF	TGTGCCAGCAGGATTCCGGGATCCAATGAGCAGTTCTTC
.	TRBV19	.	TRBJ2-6	CASSPGPGANVLTF	TGTGCCAGTTCCCCAGGGCCTGGGGCCAACGTCCTGACTTTC
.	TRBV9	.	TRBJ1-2	CASSVAAGMMYGYTF	TGTGCCAGCAGCGTAGCGGCAGGTATGATGTATGGCTACACCTTC
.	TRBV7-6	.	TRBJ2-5	CASSLTKRGGRDVQETQYF	TGTGCCAGCAGCTTAACTAAGAGGGGGGGCAGGGATGTCCAAGAGACCCAGTACTTC
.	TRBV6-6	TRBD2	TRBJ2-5	CASSPLAGGQETQYF	TGTGCCAGCAGTCCACTAGCGGGGGGGCAAGAGACCCAGTACTTC
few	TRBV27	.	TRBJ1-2	CASSFESNYGYTF	TGTGCCAGCAGTTTTGAATCTAACTATGGCTACACCTTC
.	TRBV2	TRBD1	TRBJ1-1	CASTPDRGGTEAFF	TGTGCCAGCACCCCGGACAGGGGGGGCACTGAAGCTTTCTTT
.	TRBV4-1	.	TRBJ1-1	CASSLGPANTEAFF	TGCGCCAGCAGCCTCGGACCGGCGAACACTGAAGCTTTCTTT
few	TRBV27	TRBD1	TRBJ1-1	CASSWSGGTEAFF	TGTGCCAGCAGTTGGTCAGGGGGCACTGAAGCTTTCTTT
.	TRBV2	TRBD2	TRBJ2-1	CASKGIGTSGYNEQFF	TGTGCCAGCAAAGGTATTGGGACTAGCGGTTACAATGAGCAGTTCTTC
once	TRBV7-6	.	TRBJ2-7	CASSSLSGEQYF	TGTGCCAGCAGCTCCCTGAGCGGGGAGCAGTACTTC
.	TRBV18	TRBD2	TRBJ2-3	CASSPRGREGDTQYF	TGTGCCAGCTCACCACGGGGCAGGGAGGGCGATACGCAGTATTTT
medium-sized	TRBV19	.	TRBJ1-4	CASSIVSQPEKLFF	TGTGCCAGTAGTATAGTGTCCCAGCCTGAAAAACTGTTTTTT
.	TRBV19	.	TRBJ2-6	CASSWEISGANVLTF	TGTGCCAGTAGTTGGGAGATCTCTGGGGCCAACGTCCTGACTTTC
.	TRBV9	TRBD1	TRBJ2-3	CASSVDGTGADTQYF	TGTGCCAGCAGCGTAGATGGGACAGGGGCAGATACGCAGTATTTT
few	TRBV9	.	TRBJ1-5	CASSATLGNQPQHF	TGTGCCAGCAGCGCCACACTGGGGAATCAGCCCCAGCATTTT
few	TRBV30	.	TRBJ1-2	CASEVGAGNGYTF	TGTGCCTCGGAGGTTGGGGCCGGGAATGGCTACACCTTC
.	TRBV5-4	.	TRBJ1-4	CASSLWQNEKLFF	TGTGCCAGCAGCTTGTGGCAGAATGAAAAACTGTTTTTT
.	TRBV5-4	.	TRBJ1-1	CASSLGGNTEAFF	TGTGCCAGCAGCTTGGGTGGTAACACTGAAGCTTTCTTT
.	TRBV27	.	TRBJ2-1	CASSLSRGFPRSENEQFF	TGTGCCAGCAGTTTATCGAGAGGGTTCCCTCGGTCCGAGAATGAGCAGTTCTTC
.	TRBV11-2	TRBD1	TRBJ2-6	CASSFGQGYPSGANVLTF	TGTGCCAGCAGCTTCGGACAGGGATACCCTTCCGGGGCCAACGTCCTGACTTTC
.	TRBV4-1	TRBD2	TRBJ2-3	CASSQGLAGDTQYF	TGCGCCAGCAGCCAAGGACTAGCGGGAGATACGCAGTATTTT
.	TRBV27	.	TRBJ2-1	CASSVESSYNEQFF	TGTGCCAGCAGTGTGGAGAGCTCCTACAATGAGCAGTTCTTC
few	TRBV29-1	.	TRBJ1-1	CSVEEGGNTEAFF	TGCAGCGTTGAAGAAGGGGGGAACACTGAAGCTTTCTTT
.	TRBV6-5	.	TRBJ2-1	CASSLNRVPGNEQFF	TGTGCCAGCAGCCTAAACAGGGTCCCGGGCAATGAGCAGTTCTTC
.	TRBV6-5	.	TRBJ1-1	CASRPAGGPNTEAFF	TGTGCCAGCAGACCGGCCGGGGGCCCGAACACTGAAGCTTTCTTT
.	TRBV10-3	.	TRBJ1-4	CAISELWGIGEKLFF	TGTGCCATCAGTGAGTTGTGGGGCATTGGTGAAAAACTGTTTTTT
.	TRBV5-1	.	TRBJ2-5	CASSLVGSGGLETQYF	TGCGCCAGCAGCTTAGTGGGGAGTGGTGGTCTGGAGACCCAGTACTTC